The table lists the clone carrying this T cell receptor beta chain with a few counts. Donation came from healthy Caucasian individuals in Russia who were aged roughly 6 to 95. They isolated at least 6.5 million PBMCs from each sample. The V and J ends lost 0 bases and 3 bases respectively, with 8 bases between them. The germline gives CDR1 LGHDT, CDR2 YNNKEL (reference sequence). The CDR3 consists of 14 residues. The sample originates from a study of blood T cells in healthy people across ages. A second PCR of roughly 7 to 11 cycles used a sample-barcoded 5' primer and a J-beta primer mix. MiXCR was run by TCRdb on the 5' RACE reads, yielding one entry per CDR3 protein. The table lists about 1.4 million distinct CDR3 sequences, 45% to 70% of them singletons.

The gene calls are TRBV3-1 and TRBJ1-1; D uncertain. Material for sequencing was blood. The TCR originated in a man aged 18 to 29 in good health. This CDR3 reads CASSQDSSYTEAFF. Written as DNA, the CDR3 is TGTGCCAGCAGCCAAGATAGTTCATACACTGAAGCTTTCTTT.